This TCR beta chain was sequenced for a study of a mutant IDH1 vaccine in newly diagnosed glioma. Note on this clone: The target antigen is unknown.

Time point defined: week 11, during vaccination. Mutant IDH1 20-mer peptide, at 300 ug, made up each vaccine dose, with topical imiquimod. V lost 6 bases to trimming and J lost 1 base, with 12 bases between them. Germline-derived CDR1 and CDR2 are LNHNV and YYDKDF (reference sequence). This CDR3 is built from 14 residues. Sequencing used immunoSEQ multiplex PCR; TCRdb keeps in-frame clones, though not all of them. Among some 120,000 clones listed, about 82% were seen once. The V gene is TRBV15, the J gene TRBJ2-5; possible D gene TRBD1, 6 bases. The sequences come from PBMCs, collected from a glioma patient whose treatment included an IDH1 peptide vaccine. The receptor's source is a man in his forties or fifties with glioma. The CDR3 sequence is CATSGGRSQETQYF. CDR3 sequence (DNA): TGTGCCACCAGTGGGGGCAGGTCCCAAGAGACCCAGTACTTC.